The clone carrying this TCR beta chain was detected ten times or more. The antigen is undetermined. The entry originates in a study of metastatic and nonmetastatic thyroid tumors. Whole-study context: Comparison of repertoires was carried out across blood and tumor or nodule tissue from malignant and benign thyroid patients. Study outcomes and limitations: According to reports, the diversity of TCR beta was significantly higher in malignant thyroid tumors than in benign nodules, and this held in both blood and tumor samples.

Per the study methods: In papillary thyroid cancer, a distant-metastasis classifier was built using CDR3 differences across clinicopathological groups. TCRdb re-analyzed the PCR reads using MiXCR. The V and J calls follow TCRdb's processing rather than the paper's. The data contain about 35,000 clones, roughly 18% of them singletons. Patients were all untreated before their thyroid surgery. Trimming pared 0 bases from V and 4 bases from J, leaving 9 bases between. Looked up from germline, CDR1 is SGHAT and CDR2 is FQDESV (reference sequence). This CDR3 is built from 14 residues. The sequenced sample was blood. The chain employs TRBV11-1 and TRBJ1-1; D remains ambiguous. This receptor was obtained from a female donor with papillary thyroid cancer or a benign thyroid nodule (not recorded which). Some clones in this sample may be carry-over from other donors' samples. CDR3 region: CASSLAHSGTEAFF. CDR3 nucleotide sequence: TGTGCCAGCAGCTTAGCCCACTCGGGCACTGAAGCTTTCTTT.